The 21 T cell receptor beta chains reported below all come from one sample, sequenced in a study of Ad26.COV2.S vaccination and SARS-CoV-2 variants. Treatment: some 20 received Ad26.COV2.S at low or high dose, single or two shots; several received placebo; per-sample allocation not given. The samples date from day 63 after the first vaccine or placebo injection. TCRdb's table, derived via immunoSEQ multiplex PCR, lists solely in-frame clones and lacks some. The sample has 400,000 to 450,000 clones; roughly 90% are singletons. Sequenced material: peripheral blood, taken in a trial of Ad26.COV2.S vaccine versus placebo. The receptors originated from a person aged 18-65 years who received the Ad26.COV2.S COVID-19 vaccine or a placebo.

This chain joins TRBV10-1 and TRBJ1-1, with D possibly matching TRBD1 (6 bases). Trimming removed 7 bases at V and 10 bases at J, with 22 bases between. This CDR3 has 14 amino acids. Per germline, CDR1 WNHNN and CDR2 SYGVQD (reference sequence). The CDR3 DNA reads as TGCGCCAGCATTGAACGGGGGCGGGAGAGGGCAGCTTTCTTT. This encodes CASIERGRERAAFF.

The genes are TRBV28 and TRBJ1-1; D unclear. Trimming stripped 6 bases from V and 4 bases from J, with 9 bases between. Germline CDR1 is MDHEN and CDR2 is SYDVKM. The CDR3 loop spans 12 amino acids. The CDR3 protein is CASRPPVTEAFF. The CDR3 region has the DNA TGTGCCAGCAGACCCCCGGTCACTGAAGCTTTCTTT.

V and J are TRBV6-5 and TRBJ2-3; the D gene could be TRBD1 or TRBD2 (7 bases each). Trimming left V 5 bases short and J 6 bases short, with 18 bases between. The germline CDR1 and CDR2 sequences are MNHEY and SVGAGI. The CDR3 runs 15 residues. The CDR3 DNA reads TGTGCCAGCAGTAAACTCCAGGGGGGGGGCGATACGCAGTATTTT. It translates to CASSKLQGGGDTQYF.

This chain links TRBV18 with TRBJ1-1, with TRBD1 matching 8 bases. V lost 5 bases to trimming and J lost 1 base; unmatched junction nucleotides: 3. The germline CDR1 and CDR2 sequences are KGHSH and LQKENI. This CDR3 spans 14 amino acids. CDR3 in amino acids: CASSSGQGNTEAFF. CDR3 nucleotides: TGTGCCAGCTCATCTGGACAGGGGAACACTGAAGCTTTCTTT.

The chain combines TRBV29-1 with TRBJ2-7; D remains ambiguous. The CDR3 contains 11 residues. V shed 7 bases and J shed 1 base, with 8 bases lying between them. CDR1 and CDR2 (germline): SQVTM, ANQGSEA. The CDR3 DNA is TGCAGCGGAACCAATTCCTACGAGCAGTACTTC. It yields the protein CSGTNSYEQYF.

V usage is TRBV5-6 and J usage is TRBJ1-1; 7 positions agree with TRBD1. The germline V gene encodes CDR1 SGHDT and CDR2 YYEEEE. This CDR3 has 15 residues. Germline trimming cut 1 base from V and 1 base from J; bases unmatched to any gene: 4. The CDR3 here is CASSLFGTENTEAFF. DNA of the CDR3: TGTGCCAGCAGCTTGTTTGGGACAGAGAACACTGAAGCTTTCTTT.

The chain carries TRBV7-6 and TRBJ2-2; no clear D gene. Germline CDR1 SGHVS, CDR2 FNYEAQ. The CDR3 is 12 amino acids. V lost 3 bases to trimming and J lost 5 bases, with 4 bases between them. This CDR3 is CASSFRTGELFF. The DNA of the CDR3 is TGTGCCAGCAGCTTTCGAACCGGGGAGCTGTTTTTT.

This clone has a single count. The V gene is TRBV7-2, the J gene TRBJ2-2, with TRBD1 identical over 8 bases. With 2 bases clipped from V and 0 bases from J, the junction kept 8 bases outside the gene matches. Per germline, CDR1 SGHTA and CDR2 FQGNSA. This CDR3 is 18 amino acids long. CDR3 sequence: CASSLNVQGAANTGELFF. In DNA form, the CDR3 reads TGTGCCAGCAGCTTAAACGTCCAGGGGGCTGCGAACACCGGGGAGCTGTTTTTT.

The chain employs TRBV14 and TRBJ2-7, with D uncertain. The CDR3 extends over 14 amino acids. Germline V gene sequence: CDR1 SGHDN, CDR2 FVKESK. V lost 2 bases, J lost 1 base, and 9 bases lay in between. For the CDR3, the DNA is TGTGCCAGCAGCCAATTGGGCCGGTCCTACGAGCAGTACTTC. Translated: CASSQLGRSYEQYF. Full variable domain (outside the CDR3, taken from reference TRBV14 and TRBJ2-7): EAGVTQFPSHSVIEKGQTVTLRCDPISGHDNLYWYRRVMGKEIKFLLHFVKESKQDESGMPNNRFLAERTGGTYSTLKVQPAELEDSGVYFCASSQLGRSYEQYFGPGTRLTVT.

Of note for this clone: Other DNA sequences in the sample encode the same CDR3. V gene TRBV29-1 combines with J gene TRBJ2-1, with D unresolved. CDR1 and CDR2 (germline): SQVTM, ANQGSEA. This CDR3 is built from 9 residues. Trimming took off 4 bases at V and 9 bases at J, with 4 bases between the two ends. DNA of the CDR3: TGCAGCGTTGGGGGTGAGCAGTTCTTC. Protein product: CSVGGEQFF.

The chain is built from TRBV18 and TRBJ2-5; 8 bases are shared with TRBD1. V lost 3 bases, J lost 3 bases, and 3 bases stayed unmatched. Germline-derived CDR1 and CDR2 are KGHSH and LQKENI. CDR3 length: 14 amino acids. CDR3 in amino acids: CASSPRGLEETQYF. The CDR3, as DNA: TGTGCCAGCTCACCCAGGGGGCTAGAAGAGACCCAGTACTTC.

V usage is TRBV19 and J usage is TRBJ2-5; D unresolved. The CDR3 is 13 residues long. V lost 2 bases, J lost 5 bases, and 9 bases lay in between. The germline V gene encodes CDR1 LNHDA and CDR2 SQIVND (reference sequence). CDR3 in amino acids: CASSILGWETQYF. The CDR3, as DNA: TGTGCCAGTAGTATATTGGGATGGGAGACCCAGTACTTC. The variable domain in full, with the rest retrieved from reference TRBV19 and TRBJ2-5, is DGGITQSPKYLFRKEGQNVTLSCEQNLNHDAMYWYRQDPGQGLRLIYYSQIVNDFQKGDIAEGYSVSREKKESFPLTVTSAQKNPTAFYLCASSILGWETQYFGPGTRLLVL.

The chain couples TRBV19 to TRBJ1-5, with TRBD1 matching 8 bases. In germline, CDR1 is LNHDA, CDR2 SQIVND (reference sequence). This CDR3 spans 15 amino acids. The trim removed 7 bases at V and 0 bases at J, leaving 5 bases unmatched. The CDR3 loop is CASTRTGYSNQPQHF. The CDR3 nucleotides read TGTGCCAGTACCCGGACAGGGTATAGCAATCAGCCCCAGCATTTT. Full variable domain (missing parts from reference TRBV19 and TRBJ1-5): DGGITQSPKYLFRKEGQNVTLSCEQNLNHDAMYWYRQDPGQGLRLIYYSQIVNDFQKGDIAEGYSVSREKKESFPLTVTSAQKNPTAFYLCASTRTGYSNQPQHFGDGTRLSIL.

CDR3 protein: CASSPPGLAAYNEQFF. The CDR3 DNA is TGTGCCAGTAGTCCACCGGGACTAGCCGCCTACAATGAGCAGTTCTTC. This chain joins TRBV19 and TRBJ2-1; 9 nucleotides line up with TRBD2. Germline CDR1 LNHDA, CDR2 SQIVND (reference sequence). The CDR3 has 16 residues. J was trimmed by 2 bases and V by 5 bases; bases with no gene match: 7.

CDR3 DNA: TGTGCCAGCAGTTACTCGCAGACAGGCAATTCACCCCTCCACTTT. The encoded protein is CASSYSQTGNSPLHF. The rearrangement joins TRBV6-5 to TRBJ1-6; TRBD1 might be the D (6 bases). V was cut by 0 bases and J by 7 bases, with 10 bases left in between. Germline loops: CDR1 MNHEY, CDR2 SVGAGI. The CDR3 covers 15 residues.

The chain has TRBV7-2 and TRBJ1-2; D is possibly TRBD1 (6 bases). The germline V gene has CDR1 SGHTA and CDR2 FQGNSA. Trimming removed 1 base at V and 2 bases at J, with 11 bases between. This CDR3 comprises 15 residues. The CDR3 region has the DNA TGTGCCAGCAGCTTAGTGGAGGGGGTAAACTATGGCTACACCTTC. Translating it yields CASSLVEGVNYGYTF. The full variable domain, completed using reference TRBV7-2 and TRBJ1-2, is GAGVSQSPSNKVTEKGKDVELRCDPISGHTALYWYRQSLGQGLEFLIYFQGNSAPDKSGLPSDRFSAERTGGSVSTLTIQRTQQEDSAVYLCASSLVEGVNYGYTFGSGTRLTVV.

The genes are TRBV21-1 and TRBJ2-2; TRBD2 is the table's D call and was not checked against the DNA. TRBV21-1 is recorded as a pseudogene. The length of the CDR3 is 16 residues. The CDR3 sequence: CASSKSAGTHTGELFF. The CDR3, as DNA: TGTGCCAGCAGCAAAAGTGCCGGGACTCACACCGGGGAGCTGTTTTTT.

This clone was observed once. The chain's CDR3 is CASSLEPGQRGTEAFF. The CDR3 region has the DNA TGTGCCAGCAGTTTGGAACCGGGCCAACGAGGGACTGAAGCTTTCTTT. The rearrangement joins TRBV6-5 to TRBJ1-1; the D is unclear. Germline assignment: CDR1 MNHEY and CDR2 SVGAGI. CDR3 length equals 16 residues. Trimming pared 4 bases from V and 5 bases from J, leaving 20 bases between.

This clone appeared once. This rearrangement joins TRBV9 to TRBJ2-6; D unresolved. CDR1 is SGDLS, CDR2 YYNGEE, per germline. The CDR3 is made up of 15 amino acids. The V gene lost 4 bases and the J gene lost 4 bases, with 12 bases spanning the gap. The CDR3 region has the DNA TGTGCCAGCAGCTCCCGGTCAGGCGGGGCCAACGTCCTGACTTTC. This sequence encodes CASSSRSGGANVLTF.

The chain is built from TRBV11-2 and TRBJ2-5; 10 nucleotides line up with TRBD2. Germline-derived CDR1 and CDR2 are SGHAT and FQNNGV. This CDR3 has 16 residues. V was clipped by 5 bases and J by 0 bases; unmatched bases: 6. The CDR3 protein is CASSPRTSGNQETQYF. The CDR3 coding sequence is TGTGCCAGCAGCCCTAGGACTAGCGGAAACCAAGAGACCCAGTACTTC.

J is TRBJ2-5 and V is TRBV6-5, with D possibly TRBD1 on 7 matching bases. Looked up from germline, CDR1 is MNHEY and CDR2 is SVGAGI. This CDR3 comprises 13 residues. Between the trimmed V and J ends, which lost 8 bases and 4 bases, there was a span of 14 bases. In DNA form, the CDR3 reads TGTGCCAGCGAGAGACAGGGAGGAGAGACCCAGTACTTC. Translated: CASERQGGETQYF.